This TCR beta chain was found in a study of blood T cell repertoires in COVID-19. The overall study: There were acute and convalescent COVID-19 samples, and they came from the United States, Italy and Spain. PBMCs, B-cell-depleted T cells, or T cells provided the cDNA or gDNA that made up the material.

The germline gives CDR1 SGHRS, CDR2 YFSETQ. Trimming pared 5 bases from V and 2 bases from J, leaving 10 bases between. This CDR3 comprises 13 residues. In this sample, this clone turned up once. In the original analysis: Reference gene primer amplification in the assay estimated nucleated cell counts. Using immunoSEQ multiplex PCR, the repertoire was profiled, and TCRdb retains in-frame clones only, with some absent. That table gives V, J and clone size, and the DNA gave D and trimming. The sample yields 70,000 to 85,000 clones, around 80% seen once. The sample was peripheral blood. The source of this sequence is a man older than 75 with acute or convalescent COVID-19. This rearrangement joins TRBV5-1 to TRBJ2-5; D is uncertain. CDR3: CASSFQVQETQYF. CDR3 sequence (DNA): TGCGCCAGCAGTTTCCAGGTACAAGAGACCCAGTACTTC.